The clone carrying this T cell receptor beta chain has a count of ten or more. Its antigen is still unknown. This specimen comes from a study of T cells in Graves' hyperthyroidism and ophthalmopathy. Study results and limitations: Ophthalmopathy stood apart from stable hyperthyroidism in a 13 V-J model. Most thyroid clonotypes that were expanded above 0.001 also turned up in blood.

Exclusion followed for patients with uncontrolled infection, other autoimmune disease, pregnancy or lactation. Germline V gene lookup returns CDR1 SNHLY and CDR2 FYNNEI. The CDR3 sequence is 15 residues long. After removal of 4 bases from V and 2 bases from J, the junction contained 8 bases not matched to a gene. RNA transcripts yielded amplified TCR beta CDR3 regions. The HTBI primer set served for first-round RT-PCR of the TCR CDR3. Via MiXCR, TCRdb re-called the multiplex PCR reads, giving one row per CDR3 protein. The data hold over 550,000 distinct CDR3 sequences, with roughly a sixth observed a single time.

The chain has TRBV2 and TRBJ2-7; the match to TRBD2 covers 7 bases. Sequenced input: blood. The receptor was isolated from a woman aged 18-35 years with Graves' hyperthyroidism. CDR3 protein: CASSVGEGSTYEQYF. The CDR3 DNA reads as TGTGCCAGCAGTGTTGGGGAGGGGTCAACCTACGAGCAGTACTTC.